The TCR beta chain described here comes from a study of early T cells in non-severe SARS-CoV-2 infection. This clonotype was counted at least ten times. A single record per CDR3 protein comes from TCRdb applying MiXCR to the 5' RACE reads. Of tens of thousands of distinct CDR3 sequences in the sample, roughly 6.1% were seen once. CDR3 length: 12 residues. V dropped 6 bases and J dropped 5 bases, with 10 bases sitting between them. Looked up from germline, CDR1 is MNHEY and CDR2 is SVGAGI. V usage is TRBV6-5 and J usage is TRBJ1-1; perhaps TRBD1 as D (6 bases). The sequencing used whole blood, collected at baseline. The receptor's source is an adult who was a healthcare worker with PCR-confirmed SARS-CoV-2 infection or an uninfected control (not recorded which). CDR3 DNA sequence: TGTGCCAGCAGGTATCAGGGGACTGAAGCTTTCTTT. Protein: CASRYQGTEAFF.